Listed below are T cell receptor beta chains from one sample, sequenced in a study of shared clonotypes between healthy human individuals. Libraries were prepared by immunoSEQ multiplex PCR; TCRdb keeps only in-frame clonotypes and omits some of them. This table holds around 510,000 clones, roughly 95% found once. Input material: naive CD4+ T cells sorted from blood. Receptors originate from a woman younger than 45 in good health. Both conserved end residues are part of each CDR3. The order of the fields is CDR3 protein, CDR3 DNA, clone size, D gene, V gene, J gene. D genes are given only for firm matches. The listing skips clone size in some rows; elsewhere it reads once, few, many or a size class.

cdr3_aa: CASSPGTGGLQETQYF
cdr3_nt: TGTGCCAGCTCACCCGGGACAGGGGGTTTGCAAGAGACCCAGTACTTC
clone_size: .
d_call: TRBD1
v_call: TRBV18
j_call: TRBJ2-5

cdr3_aa: CASSQQDSLEQYF
cdr3_nt: TGTGCCAGCAGTCAACAGGACTCGCTCGAGCAGTACTTC
clone_size: few
d_call: .
v_call: TRBV2
j_call: TRBJ2-7

cdr3_aa: CASSLPAGVTEAFF
cdr3_nt: TGTGCCAGCAGTTTACCGGCCGGGGTAACTGAAGCTTTCTTT
clone_size: .
d_call: .
v_call: TRBV28
j_call: TRBJ1-1

cdr3_aa: CASSEFRTGGNQPQHF
cdr3_nt: TGTGCCAGCAGTGAATTCAGGACAGGGGGCAATCAGCCCCAGCATTTT
clone_size: .
d_call: TRBD1
v_call: TRBV2
j_call: TRBJ1-5

cdr3_aa: CASRDGTAMYEQYF
cdr3_nt: TGTGCCAGCAGGGACGGGACAGCGATGTACGAGCAGTACTTC
clone_size: .
d_call: TRBD1
v_call: TRBV2
j_call: TRBJ2-7

cdr3_aa: CASSEWGYTF
cdr3_nt: TGTGCCAGCAGTGAATGGGGCTACACCTTC
clone_size: few
d_call: .
v_call: TRBV2
j_call: TRBJ1-2

cdr3_aa: CASSGTPTDTQYF
cdr3_nt: TGTGCCAGCAGTGGGACACCCACAGATACGCAGTATTTT
clone_size: .
d_call: .
v_call: TRBV2
j_call: TRBJ2-3

cdr3_aa: CASSLSSYGYTF
cdr3_nt: TGTGCCAGCAGCTTGAGCAGCTATGGCTACACCTTC
clone_size: .
d_call: .
v_call: TRBV5-4
j_call: TRBJ1-2

cdr3_aa: CASSPPDGRRPFF
cdr3_nt: TGTGCCAGCAGCCCCCCAGACGGACGGAGGCCTTTCTTT
clone_size: .
d_call: .
v_call: TRBV27
j_call: TRBJ1-1

cdr3_aa: CASSTPDRGNYGYTF
cdr3_nt: TGTGCCAGCAGCACCCCGGATCGGGGTAACTATGGCTACACCTTC
clone_size: .
d_call: .
v_call: TRBV11-2
j_call: TRBJ1-2

cdr3_aa: CASSLAVAGGLFDEQFF
cdr3_nt: TGTGCCAGCAGCTTGGCGGTAGCGGGAGGGCTATTCGATGAGCAGTTCTTC
clone_size: .
d_call: TRBD2
v_call: TRBV5-4
j_call: TRBJ2-1

cdr3_aa: CASSFGQGRGDTEAFF
cdr3_nt: TGCGCCAGCAGCTTTGGGCAGGGTCGAGGAGACACTGAAGCTTTCTTT
clone_size: once
d_call: .
v_call: TRBV5-1
j_call: TRBJ1-1

cdr3_aa: CASSLAGGITYEQYF
cdr3_nt: TGTGCCAGCAGCTTAGCGGGCGGGATAACCTACGAGCAGTACTTC
clone_size: .
d_call: .
v_call: TRBV7-2
j_call: TRBJ2-7

cdr3_aa: CASSQPYSGSTYEQYF
cdr3_nt: TGCGCCAGCAGCCAACCTTATAGCGGGAGTACCTACGAGCAGTACTTC
clone_size: .
d_call: TRBD2
v_call: TRBV4-1
j_call: TRBJ2-7

cdr3_aa: CASSLGQGLSYEQYF
cdr3_nt: TGTGCCAGCAGTTTAGGGCAGGGCCTCTCCTACGAGCAGTACTTC
clone_size: .
d_call: .
v_call: TRBV27
j_call: TRBJ2-7